Listed below are T cell receptor beta chains from one sample, sequenced in a study of T cell responses to AZD1222 COVID-19 vaccine. Assay used: immunoSEQ multiplex PCR; TCRdb lists only in-frame clones, some missing. The sample includes 65,000 to 70,000 clones, around nine tenths of them seen just once. The specimen was peripheral blood, collected on day 0 of AZD1222 vaccination. These receptors originate from an adult in good health. The CDR3 runs from the conserved cysteine through the conserved F or W. The D gene is left open where the match is weak. Clone size, where shown, is once, few, many, or a class for clones that have expanded.

D gene | clone size | J gene | V gene | CDR3 DNA | CDR3 protein
TRBD1 | - | TRBJ2-3 | TRBV18 | TGTGCCAGCTCACTTCAGGGGGCGCGCCCAGATACGCAGTATTTT | CASSLQGARPDTQYF
- | few | TRBJ1-1 | TRBV18 | TGTGCCAGCTCTCGGGGGGTGGCCAACATGAACACTGAAGCTTTCTTT | CASSRGVANMNTEAFF
- | - | TRBJ1-4 | TRBV7-9 | TGTGCCAGCACCCTAAGGGGGACGGCTAATGAAAAACTGTTTTTT | CASTLRGTANEKLFF
TRBD2 | once | TRBJ2-1 | TRBV9 | TGTGCCAGCAGCGTAGGTCAGCCCAGGGAGGGCTCCTACAATGAGCAGTTCTTC | CASSVGQPREGSYNEQFF
- | - | TRBJ2-1 | TRBV12-3/TRBV12-4 | TGTGCCAGCAGCACCTACAATGAGCAGTTCTTC | CASSTYNEQFF
- | - | TRBJ1-2 | TRBV11-2 | TGTGCCAGCAGCCAGTGGACAGAACTAAGAGATGGCTACACCTTC | CASSQWTELRDGYTF
TRBD2 | - | TRBJ2-2 | TRBV9 | TGTGCCAGCAGCCCTCTAGCGGGAGGGCCTGGCACCGGGGAGCTGTTTTTT | CASSPLAGGPGTGELFF
TRBD2 | - | TRBJ2-1 | TRBV5-1 | TGCGCCAGCAGCCTCCAAGGGCGGGAGGCCGGGGATGAGCAGTTCTTC | CASSLQGREAGDEQFF
TRBD2 | few | TRBJ2-2 | TRBV6-2/TRBV6-3 | TGTGCCAGCAGTTACTCTGGTAATAGCGGGAGAGGGACCGGGGAGCTGTTTTTT | CASSYSGNSGRGTGELFF
TRBD2 | - | TRBJ2-1 | TRBV5-4 | TGTGCCAGCAGCCCTAGACTAGCGGGTACGGATGAGCAGTTCTTC | CASSPRLAGTDEQFF
TRBD1 | - | TRBJ1-1 | TRBV7-6 | TGTGCCAGCAGCTTAGCGATGGGGACAGGGGGGACGACTGAAGCTTTCTTT | CASSLAMGTGGTTEAFF
TRBD2 | - | TRBJ2-1 | TRBV5-4 | TGTGCCAGCAGCTATAGCGGGAGGGCCGGGGATGAGCAGTTCTTC | CASSYSGRAGDEQFF
- | - | TRBJ1-5 | TRBV6-2/TRBV6-3 | TGTGCCAGCAGTTACCCGAGGGTCGGCCAGCCCCAGCATTTT | CASSYPRVGQPQHF
- | few | TRBJ1-2 | TRBV7-8 | TGTGCCAGCAGCCTCCGGGACACCCTCTATGGCTACACCTTC | CASSLRDTLYGYTF
- | - | TRBJ1-2 | TRBV9 | TGTGCCAGCACCACCACAGGGAAGGGCGGCTACACCTTC | CASTTTGKGGYTF
- | - | TRBJ1-6 | TRBV4-1 | TGCGCCAGCGCGGTCGACGGGACACCTTATAATTCACCCCTCCACTTT | CASAVDGTPYNSPLHF
- | once | TRBJ1-3 | TRBV21-1 | TGTGCCATTGATGGGCGGCCTTTGGTAAACACCATATATTTT | CAIDGRPLVNTIYF
TRBD1 | - | TRBJ2-1 | TRBV4-3 | TGCGCCAGCAGCCAAGCCCACCCCCGGCATTTACAGGGGTACTCCTACAATGAGCAGTTCTTC | CASSQAHPRHLQGYSYNEQFF
TRBD2 | - | TRBJ2-3 | TRBV11-3 | TGTGCCAGCAGCTCGGGACTAGCAAGCACAGATACGCAGTATTTT | CASSSGLASTDTQYF
TRBD2 | - | TRBJ2-2 | TRBV28 | TGTGCCAGCAGTACGACTAGCGGGAGGGTTAGCGGGGAGCTGTTTTTT | CASSTTSGRVSGELFF
- | - | TRBJ1-6 | TRBV6-6 | TGTGCCAGCAGATCGCCGGGAGAATCTTCCTCACCCCTCCACTTT | CASRSPGESSSPLHF
- | once | TRBJ2-7 | TRBV25-1 | TGTGCCAGCACAAGTCTTGGGTTAGGATACGAGCAGTACTTC | CASTSLGLGYEQYF
- | - | TRBJ2-3 | TRBV7-3 | TGTGCCAGCAGCCCGGTATGGGGGCCAGATACGCAGTATTTT | CASSPVWGPDTQYF
- | - | TRBJ1-1 | TRBV7-6 | TGTGCCAGCAGCCCCAGGGTAGCTGAAGCTTTCTTT | CASSPRVAEAFF
TRBD2 | once | TRBJ2-7 | TRBV18 | TGTGCCAGCTCACCTCCGACTAGCGGGAGCCCCTTCTCCTACGAGCAGTACTTC | CASSPPTSGSPFSYEQYF
TRBD1 | - | TRBJ2-2 | TRBV2 | TGTGCCAGCATGGGACAGCTATTCACCGGGGAGCTGTTTTTT | CASMGQLFTGELFF
TRBD2 | - | TRBJ2-7 | TRBV7-2 | TGTGCCAGCAGCCTACAAGCGGGGTCGGTAGACGAGCAGTACTTC | CASSLQAGSVDEQYF
TRBD2 | - | TRBJ2-2 | TRBV5-1 | TGCGCCAGCAGCTTGGTGGCGGGAGAGGGGACCGGGGAGCTGTTTTTT | CASSLVAGEGTGELFF
TRBD2 | - | TRBJ2-1 | TRBV11-2 | TGTGCCAACGGGAGGGGGGGACACTACAATGAGCAGTTCTTC | CANGRGGHYNEQFF
- | - | TRBJ2-3 | TRBV12-3/TRBV12-4 | TGTGCCAGCAGTCGGGGAACAGATACGCAGTATTTT | CASSRGTDTQYF
TRBD2 | - | TRBJ2-7 | TRBV4-3 | TGCGCCAGCAGCCCAAGTCTAGCGGGAAGAATCTACGAGCAGTACTTC | CASSPSLAGRIYEQYF
- | - | TRBJ2-7 | TRBV6-5 | TGTGCCAGCAGTTACTCGAGTAACAGGGTCGTCGAGCAGTACTTC | CASSYSSNRVVEQYF
TRBD1 | once | TRBJ1-2 | TRBV6-1 | TGTGCCAGCAGTGATCCGGGACAGAGACCTAACTATGGCTACACCTTC | CASSDPGQRPNYGYTF
- | - | TRBJ2-2 | TRBV7-7 | TGTGCTAGCAGCTTAGAGTTGTTCGGGGGTCCCACCGGGGAGCTGTTTTTT | CASSLELFGGPTGELFF
TRBD2 | - | TRBJ2-7 | TRBV13 | TGTGCCAGCTCGAGAGGGCTAGCGGGTACCTACGAGCAGTACTTC | CASSRGLAGTYEQYF
- | - | TRBJ2-1 | TRBV10-3 | TGTGCCATCAGTGGCCAGAAGCTACAGGGACCCAATGAGCAGTTCTTC | CAISGQKLQGPNEQFF
TRBD1 | - | TRBJ1-1 | TRBV2 | TGTGCCAGCAGGCGACAGGGGGTTTTCACTGAAGCTTTCTTT | CASRRQGVFTEAFF
- | - | TRBJ1-3 | TRBV3-1/TRBV3-2 | TGTGCCAGCAGCCCGACACCCTCTGGAAACACCATATATTTT | CASSPTPSGNTIYF
- | - | TRBJ2-7 | TRBV27 | TGTGCCAGCAGTTTATCGGGAGAGGACTCCTACGAGCAGTACTTC | CASSLSGEDSYEQYF
TRBD1 | - | TRBJ2-7 | TRBV5-1 | TGCGCCAGCAGCCCGGGACAGGGTAATAGAATGCCTGGAGCCGAGCAGTACTTC | CASSPGQGNRMPGAEQYF
- | - | TRBJ2-1 | TRBV5-1 | TGCGCCAGCAGTCCCTCCTTCCCGGGTCCCGCCAATGAGCAGTTCTTC | CASSPSFPGPANEQFF
- | - | TRBJ2-7 | TRBV25-1 | TGTGCCAGCAGTGAATTCAAAGGGGGGGAGTCCCTTCCCTACGAGCAGTACTTC | CASSEFKGGESLPYEQYF
TRBD2 | few | TRBJ2-7 | TRBV4-2 | TGTGCCAGCAGCCAAGTAGCGGGAGTCTCGTACGAGCAGTACTTC | CASSQVAGVSYEQYF
- | - | TRBJ2-3 | TRBV6-4 | TGTGCCAGCAGTGAGGGGGAAGTCTCAGATACGCAGTATTTT | CASSEGEVSDTQYF